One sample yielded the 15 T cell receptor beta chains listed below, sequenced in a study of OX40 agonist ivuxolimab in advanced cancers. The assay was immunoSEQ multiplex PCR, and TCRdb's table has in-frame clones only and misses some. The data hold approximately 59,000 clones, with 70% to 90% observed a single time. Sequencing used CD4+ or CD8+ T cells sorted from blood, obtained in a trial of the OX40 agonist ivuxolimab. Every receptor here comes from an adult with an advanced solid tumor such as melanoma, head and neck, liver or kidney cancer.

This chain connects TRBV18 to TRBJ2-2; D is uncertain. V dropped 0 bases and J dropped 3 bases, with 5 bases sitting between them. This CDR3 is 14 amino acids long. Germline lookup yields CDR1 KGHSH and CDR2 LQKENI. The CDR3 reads CASSPPPDTGELFF. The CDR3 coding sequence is TGTGCCAGCTCACCACCGCCTGACACCGGGGAGCTGTTTTTT.

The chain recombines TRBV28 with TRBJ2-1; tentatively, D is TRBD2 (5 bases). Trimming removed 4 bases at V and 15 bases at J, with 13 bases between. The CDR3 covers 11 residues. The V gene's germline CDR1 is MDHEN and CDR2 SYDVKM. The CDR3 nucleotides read TGTGCCAGCAGTTCCCCGAGGGAACGGTTCTTC. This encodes CASSSPRERFF.

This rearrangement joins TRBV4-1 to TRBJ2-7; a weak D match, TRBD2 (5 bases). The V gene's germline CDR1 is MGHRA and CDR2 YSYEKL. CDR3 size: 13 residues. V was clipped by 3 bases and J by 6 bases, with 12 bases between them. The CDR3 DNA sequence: TGCGCCAGCAGCCAGAGGGCGTCTGCCGAGCAGTACTTC. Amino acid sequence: CASSQRASAEQYF.

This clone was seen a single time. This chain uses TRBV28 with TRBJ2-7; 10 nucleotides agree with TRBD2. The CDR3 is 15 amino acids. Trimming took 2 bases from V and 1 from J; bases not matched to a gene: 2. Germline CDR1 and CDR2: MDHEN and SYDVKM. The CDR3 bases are TGTGCCAGCAGTTTAGGACTAGCGGCTTCCTACGAGCAGTACTTC. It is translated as CASSLGLAASYEQYF.

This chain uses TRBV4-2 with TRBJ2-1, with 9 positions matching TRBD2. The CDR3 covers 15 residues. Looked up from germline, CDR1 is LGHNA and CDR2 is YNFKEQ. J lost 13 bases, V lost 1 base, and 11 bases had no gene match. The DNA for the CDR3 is TGTGCCAGCAGCCAAGCGGTGCGGGAGGGCGGGTTCCAGTTCTTC. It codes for CASSQAVREGGFQFF.

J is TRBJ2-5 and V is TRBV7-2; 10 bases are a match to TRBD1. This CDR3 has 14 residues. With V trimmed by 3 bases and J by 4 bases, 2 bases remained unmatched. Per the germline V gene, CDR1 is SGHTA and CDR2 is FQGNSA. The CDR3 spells CASSLGQGSETQYF. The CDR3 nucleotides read TGTGCCAGCAGCTTGGGACAGGGGTCAGAGACCCAGTACTTC.

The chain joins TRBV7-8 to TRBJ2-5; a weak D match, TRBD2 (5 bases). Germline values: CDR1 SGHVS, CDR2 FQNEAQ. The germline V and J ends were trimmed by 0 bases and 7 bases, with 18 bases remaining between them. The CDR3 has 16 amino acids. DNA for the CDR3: TGTGCCAGCAGCTTAGCCCGGTTGGCGGGTTCGAGGACCCAGTACTTC. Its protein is CASSLARLAGSRTQYF.

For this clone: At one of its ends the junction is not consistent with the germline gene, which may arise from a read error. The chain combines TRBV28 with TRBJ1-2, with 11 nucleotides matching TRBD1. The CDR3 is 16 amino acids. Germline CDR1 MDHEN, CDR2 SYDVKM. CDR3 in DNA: TGTGCCCGCAGTTTCGGGACAGGGGGGTACGTGCGGGGCTACACCTTC. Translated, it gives CARSFGTGGYVRGYTF.

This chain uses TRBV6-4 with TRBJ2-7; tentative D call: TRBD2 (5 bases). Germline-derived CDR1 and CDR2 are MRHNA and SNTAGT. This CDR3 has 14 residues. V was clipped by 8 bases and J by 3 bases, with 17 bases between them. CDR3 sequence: CASENREINYEQYF. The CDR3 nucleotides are TGTGCCAGCGAGAATCGGGAAATAAACTACGAGCAGTACTTC.

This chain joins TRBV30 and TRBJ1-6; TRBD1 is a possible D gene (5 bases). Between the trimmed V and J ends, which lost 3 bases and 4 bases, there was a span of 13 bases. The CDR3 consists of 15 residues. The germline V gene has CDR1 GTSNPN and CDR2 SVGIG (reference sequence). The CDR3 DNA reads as TGTGCCTGGAGCACAGGCGATACATATAATTCACCCCTCCACTTT. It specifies CAWSTGDTYNSPLHF.

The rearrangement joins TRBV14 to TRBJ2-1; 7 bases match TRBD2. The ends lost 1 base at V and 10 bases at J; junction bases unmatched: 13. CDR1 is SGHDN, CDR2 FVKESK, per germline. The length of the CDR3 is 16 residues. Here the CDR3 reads CASSQVRASGRKEQFF. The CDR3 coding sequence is TGTGCCAGCAGCCAAGTTAGGGCTAGCGGACGGAAGGAGCAGTTCTTC. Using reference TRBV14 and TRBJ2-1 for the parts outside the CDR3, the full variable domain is EAGVTQFPSHSVIEKGQTVTLRCDPISGHDNLYWYRRVMGKEIKFLLHFVKESKQDESGMPNNRFLAERTGGTYSTLKVQPAELEDSGVYFCASSQVRASGRKEQFFGPGTRLTVL.

CDR3 in amino acids: CAWSRTGVNQPQHF. CDR3 DNA sequence: TGTGCCTGGAGTCGGACGGGGGTCAATCAGCCCCAGCATTTT. The rearrangement uses TRBV30 and TRBJ1-5, with D maybe TRBD1 (5 bases). V lost 2 bases and J lost 3, with 11 bases in between. The CDR3 has 14 residues. Germline CDR1 GTSNPN, CDR2 SVGIG (reference sequence).

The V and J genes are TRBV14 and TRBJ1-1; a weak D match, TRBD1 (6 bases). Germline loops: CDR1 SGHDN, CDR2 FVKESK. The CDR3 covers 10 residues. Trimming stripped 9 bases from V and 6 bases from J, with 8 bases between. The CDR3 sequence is CAREGAEAFF. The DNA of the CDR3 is TGTGCCAGGGAGGGGGCTGAAGCTTTCTTT.

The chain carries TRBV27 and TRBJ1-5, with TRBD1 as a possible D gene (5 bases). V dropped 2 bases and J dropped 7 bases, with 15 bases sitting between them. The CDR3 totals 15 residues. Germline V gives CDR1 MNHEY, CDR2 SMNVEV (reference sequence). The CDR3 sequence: CASSLGWGRDQPQHF. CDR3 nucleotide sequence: TGTGCCAGCAGTTTAGGATGGGGAAGGGACCAGCCCCAGCATTTT.

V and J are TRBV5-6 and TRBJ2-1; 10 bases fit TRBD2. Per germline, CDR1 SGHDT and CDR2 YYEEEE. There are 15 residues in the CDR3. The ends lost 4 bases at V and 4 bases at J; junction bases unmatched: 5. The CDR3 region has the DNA TGTGCCAGCAGCCTCATAGCGGGAGGTTACAATGAGCAGTTCTTC. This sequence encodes CASSLIAGGYNEQFF.